These 24 T cell receptor beta chains originate from one sample sequenced in a study of PD-L1 blockade in urothelial cancer. Using immunoSEQ multiplex PCR, the repertoire was profiled, and TCRdb retains in-frame clones only, with some absent. The profile shows approximately 110,000 clones, about 85% of them singletons. Here the sequenced sample was PBMCs, taken around atezolizumab (anti-PD-L1) treatment. The receptors here all came from a man between 45 and 60 years old with urothelial cancer.

The chain links TRBV7-9 to TRBJ2-7, with no clear D. The CDR3 length is 13 residues. Germline CDR1 SEHNR, CDR2 FQNEAQ (reference sequence). Trimming took 7 bases from V and 0 from J, leaving 10 bases between them. CDR3 region: CASTSSFSYEQYF. The CDR3 nucleotides read TGTGCCAGCACTTCCTCCTTCTCCTACGAGCAGTACTTC.

The chain couples TRBV19 to TRBJ1-4; tentative D call: TRBD1 (5 bases). Germline lookup yields CDR1 LNHDA and CDR2 SQIVND (reference sequence). V lost 1 base and J 0 bases, leaving 9 bases between the germline ends. The CDR3 sequence is 16 residues long. The CDR3 spells CASSIGQSATNEKLFF. In DNA, the CDR3 is TGTGCCAGTAGTATAGGACAGTCTGCAACTAATGAAAAACTGTTTTTT.

CDR3 in DNA: TGTGCCAGCAGCCTTGGACAGGGGATGTACTTC. This encodes CASSLGQGMYF. This sequence joins TRBV6-1 and TRBJ2-5, with 9 positions matching TRBD1. The CDR3 length is 11 residues. V shed 6 bases, J shed 13 bases, and the junction held 6 bases outside the gene matches. Germline lookup yields CDR1 MNHNS and CDR2 SASEGT.

The V call is TRBV5-5, the J call TRBJ1-5, with D tentatively TRBD1 (6 bases). Between the trimmed V and J ends, which lost 1 base and 3 bases, there was a span of 14 bases. Germline V CDR1 and CDR2: SGHKS, YYEKEE (reference sequence). The CDR3 runs to 16 residues. The CDR3 DNA reads TGTGCCAGCAGCTTGACCGGGACAACTTACAATCAGCCCCAGCATTTT. It specifies CASSLTGTTYNQPQHF.

The chain recombines TRBV7-3 with TRBJ2-1, with 9 bases aligning to TRBD2. This CDR3 is 15 amino acids long. The V segment lost 5 bases and the J segment 3 bases; nucleotides outside the gene matches: 5. Germline V gene sequence: CDR1 SGHTA, CDR2 FQGTGA. This CDR3 reads CASSPGLANYNEQFF. In DNA, the CDR3 is TGTGCCAGCAGCCCAGGACTAGCGAACTACAATGAGCAGTTCTTC.

The J gene is TRBJ1-6, the V gene TRBV19, with D uncertain. The CDR3 consists of 15 residues. Trimming stripped 3 bases from V and 0 bases from J, with 6 bases between. Germline V CDR1 and CDR2: LNHDA, SQIVND (reference sequence). The CDR3 DNA is TGTGCCAGTAGTATTTACAGCTCCTATAATTCACCCCTCCACTTT. This gives the protein CASSIYSSYNSPLHF. The variable domain in full, with the rest retrieved from reference TRBV19 and TRBJ1-6, is DGGITQSPKYLFRKEGQNVTLSCEQNLNHDAMYWYRQDPGQGLRLIYYSQIVNDFQKGDIAEGYSVSREKKESFPLTVTSAQKNPTAFYLCASSIYSSYNSPLHFGNGTRLTVT.

This rearrangement joins TRBV27 to TRBJ2-1, with 7 nucleotides matching TRBD2. The germline V gene has CDR1 MNHEY and CDR2 SMNVEV (reference sequence). J gave up 1 base and V 5 bases, and 8 bases lay outside the gene matches. The CDR3 is 16 residues long. The CDR3 sequence is CASSLGSGRSYNEQFF. The CDR3 bases are TGTGCCAGCAGTCTCGGGTCCGGGAGGTCCTACAATGAGCAGTTCTTC.

The chain carries TRBV9 and TRBJ2-7, with D possibly being TRBD2 (5 bases). With 4 bases removed from V and 5 bases from J, the gap between germline ends came to 19 bases. Per the germline V gene, CDR1 is SGDLS and CDR2 is YYNGEE. This CDR3 contains 15 residues. The CDR3 DNA reads as TGTGCCAGCAGCATCGGGGTGACACCTGGCAACGAGCAGTACTTC. Protein: CASSIGVTPGNEQYF. The variable domain in full, with the rest retrieved from reference TRBV9 and TRBJ2-7, is DSGVTQTPKHLITATGQRVTLRCSPRSGDLSVYWYQQSLDQGLQFLIQYYNGEERAKGNILERFSAQQFPDLHSELNLSSLELGDSALYFCASSIGVTPGNEQYFGPGTRLTVT.

This rearrangement joins TRBV5-1 to TRBJ2-1; 10 bases are shared with TRBD2. The CDR3 totals 15 residues. Germline CDR1 reads SGHRS; CDR2 reads YFSETQ. V was pared by 2 bases and J by 6 bases, with 5 bases of the junction left unmatched. CDR3 nucleotides: TGCGCCAGCAGCTTAGCTAGCGGGAGTCCCAATGAGCAGTTCTTC. This translates into CASSLASGSPNEQFF.

The CDR3: CASSSGNRGTSYTF. Here the CDR3 DNA reads TGTGCCAGCAGTTCAGGAAACAGGGGGACAAGCTACACCTTC. J is TRBJ1-2 and V is TRBV6-6; TRBD1 agrees at 8 bases. The CDR3 is 14 residues long. Unmatched junction bases numbered 10, after V lost 4 bases and J lost 9 bases. CDR1 MNHNY and CDR2 SVGAGI come from the germline V gene (reference sequence).

This chain links TRBV6-1 with TRBJ1-1; unclear D gene. Per the germline V gene, CDR1 is MNHNS and CDR2 is SASEGT. The CDR3 is made up of 13 amino acids. Deletions cut 7 bases from V and 2 bases from J, with 11 bases between. In nucleotides, the CDR3 is TGTGCCAGCAAGGTGTACAGTAACACTGAAGCTTTCTTT. This codes for CASKVYSNTEAFF.

In regard to this clone: This sample also contains other DNA sequences that code for the same CDR3. The chain employs TRBV7-2 and TRBJ2-2, with a possible D match to TRBD2 (5 bases). The V gene lost 2 bases and the J gene lost 4 bases, with 8 bases spanning the gap. Germline CDR1 SGHTA, CDR2 FQGNSA. The CDR3 loop spans 14 amino acids. The CDR3, as DNA: TGTGCCAGCAGCTTAAGAGAGGGCACCGGGGAGCTGTTTTTT. Amino acid sequence: CASSLREGTGELFF.

This clone occurred once. The J gene is TRBJ2-5, the V gene TRBV28; 9 nucleotides match TRBD1. V gave up 6 bases and J gave up 4 bases; unmatched junction bases: 6. Per germline, CDR1 MDHEN and CDR2 SYDVKM. The CDR3 length is 14 residues. The CDR3 loop is CASSNGQGRETQYF. The CDR3 DNA is TGTGCCAGCAGCAATGGACAGGGGAGAGAGACCCAGTACTTC.

The genes are TRBV28 and TRBJ1-1; tentative D call: TRBD1 (5 bases). The CDR3 is 12 amino acids. V was cut by 4 bases and J by 11 bases, with 14 bases left in between. Per the germline V gene, CDR1 is MDHEN and CDR2 is SYDVKM. The CDR3 protein is CASSSGGGYAFF. CDR3 in DNA: TGTGCCAGCAGTTCCGGGGGGGGATATGCTTTCTTT.

This chain uses TRBV30 with TRBJ1-1; D remains unclear. The V end lost 5 bases, the J end lost 0 bases, and 10 bases lay between the germline ends. In germline, CDR1 is GTSNPN, CDR2 SVGIG (reference sequence). CDR3 length: 13 amino acids. The CDR3 here is CAWGRRMNTEAFF. DNA of the CDR3: TGTGCCTGGGGTAGGAGGATGAACACTGAAGCTTTCTTT.

This clone was seen a single time. V and J are TRBV4-1 and TRBJ1-6; 7 nucleotides line up with TRBD1. Germline CDR1 MGHRA, CDR2 YSYEKL. This CDR3 is built from 15 residues. V shed 4 bases, J shed 4 bases, and the junction held 4 bases outside the gene matches. In DNA form, the CDR3 reads TGCGCCAGCAGCCTAGAGACAGGGTATAATTCACCCCTCCACTTT. Its translation is CASSLETGYNSPLHF.

V gene TRBV5-4 combines with J gene TRBJ2-2; 7 bases align to TRBD2. The CDR3 length is 16 residues. CDR1 and CDR2 from the germline V gene are SGHNT and YYREEE (reference sequence). V was pared by 0 bases and J by 0 bases, with 2 bases of the junction left unmatched. CDR3 coding DNA: TGTGCCAGCAGCTTGGCCCTAGCGGCGAACACCGGGGAGCTGTTTTTT. Translation: CASSLALAANTGELFF.

This clone was detected once. This rearrangement joins TRBV5-1 to TRBJ2-1; 8 bases match TRBD2. Unmatched junction bases numbered 10, after V lost 4 bases and J lost 7 bases. Germline assignment: CDR1 SGHRS and CDR2 YFSETQ. The CDR3 consists of 15 residues. The CDR3 DNA is TGCGCCAGCAGCGACGCGGGGGGTTCCCTAAATGAGCAGTTCTTC. Its translation: CASSDAGGSLNEQFF. Looking up the rest from reference TRBV5-1 and TRBJ2-1 gives the full variable domain: KAGVTQTPRYLIKTRGQQVTLSCSPISGHRSVSWYQQTPGQGLQFLFEYFSETQRNKGNFPGRFSGRQFSNSRSEMNVSTLELGDSALYLCASSDAGGSLNEQFFGPGTRLTVL.

CDR3 sequence (DNA): TGTGCCAGCAGCCAAGCGGGGGACAGTACCTACGAGCAGTACTTC. Its protein is CASSQAGDSTYEQYF. This sequence joins TRBV4-2 and TRBJ2-7; TRBD1 is a possible D gene (7 bases). V lost 1 base and J lost 2, with 12 bases in between. The germline V gene encodes CDR1 LGHNA and CDR2 YNFKEQ. The CDR3 loop spans 15 amino acids.

The V and J genes are TRBV13 and TRBJ2-1, with 8 bases identical to TRBD1. Per germline, CDR1 PRHDT and CDR2 FYEKMQ (reference sequence). The junction had 6 bases not matched to a gene; V was cut back by 5 bases and J by 6 bases. CDR3 length: 14 amino acids. CDR3: CASSLWDRSNEQFF. The CDR3 DNA sequence: TGTGCCAGCAGCCTGTGGGACAGGTCCAATGAGCAGTTCTTC.

For the CDR3, the DNA is TGTGCCAGCAGCGCGGGGGATTGGAATGAGCAGTTCTTC. Residues: CASSAGDWNEQFF. The rearrangement uses TRBV2 and TRBJ2-1; 7 bases are a match to TRBD2. This CDR3 is built from 13 residues. Germline V gene sequence: CDR1 SNHLY, CDR2 FYNNEI. V trimming: 6 bases; J trimming: 7 bases; junction bases outside the gene matches: 6.

The chain recombines TRBV18 with TRBJ2-2; tentatively, D is TRBD2 (6 bases). There are 16 residues in the CDR3. The germline V gene encodes CDR1 KGHSH and CDR2 LQKENI. V dropped 3 bases and J dropped 2 bases, with 13 bases sitting between them. The CDR3, as DNA: TGTGCCAGCTCACCGCTAGCGAATCGCAACACCGGGGAGCTGTTTTTT. Its translation is CASSPLANRNTGELFF.

The chain carries TRBV27 and TRBJ1-5; D gene unclear. Trimming removed 5 bases at V and 4 bases at J, with 12 bases between. Germline V CDR1 and CDR2: MNHEY, SMNVEV (reference sequence). There are 14 residues in the CDR3. CDR3 sequence: CASSPSGKNQPQHF. The DNA for the CDR3 is TGTGCCAGCAGTCCCTCCGGGAAGAATCAGCCCCAGCATTTT.

The J gene is TRBJ2-1, the V gene TRBV6-1; 8 nucleotides line up with TRBD2. This CDR3 has 16 amino acids. Trimming took 0 bases from V and 8 from J; bases not matched to a gene: 9. Germline V gene data show CDR1 as MNHNS and CDR2 as SASEGT. The chain's CDR3 is CASSEAIAGWKDEQFF. CDR3 in DNA: TGTGCCAGCAGTGAAGCGATAGCGGGATGGAAGGATGAGCAGTTCTTC.